The rows below give T cell receptor beta chains drawn from one sample of a study of blood T cells in healthy people across ages. TCRdb recomputed calls from the 5' RACE reads with MiXCR, one row per CDR3 protein. The table has about 680,000 distinct CDR3 sequences, 45% to 50% seen once; the top ten hold about a third. The sample comprised blood. The receptors come from a woman aged 55-70 years in good health. Both conserved end residues are part of each CDR3. D genes are given only for firm matches. Clone size is shown for a subset of rows, as once, few, many or a class of expanded clone.

v_gene: TRBV28; d_gene: NA; abundance: NA; len: 15; j_gene: TRBJ2-7; CDR3nt: TGTGCCAGCAGCCCCGAGGGGGAGATGAGGTACGAGCAGTACTTC; CDR3aa: CASSPEGEMRYEQYF
v_gene: TRBV9; d_gene: NA; abundance: NA; len: 16; j_gene: TRBJ2-4; CDR3nt: TGTGCCAGCAGCGCCTCCGGGACCGGGATGGTAAACATTCAGTACTTC; CDR3aa: CASSASGTGMVNIQYF
v_gene: TRBV20-1; d_gene: NA; abundance: NA; len: 14; j_gene: TRBJ2-7; CDR3nt: TGCAGTGCCGTAAAGGGTACCATCTCCTACGAGCAGTACTTC; CDR3aa: CSAVKGTISYEQYF
v_gene: TRBV7-2; d_gene: NA; abundance: NA; len: 15; j_gene: TRBJ2-3; CDR3nt: TGTGCCAGCAGTCCCATGGAGGGAATGACAGATACGCAGTATTTT; CDR3aa: CASSPMEGMTDTQYF
v_gene: TRBV20-1; d_gene: TRBD1; abundance: NA; len: 14; j_gene: TRBJ1-1; CDR3nt: TGCAGTGCTAGAAGGCAGGGGGCGTACACTGAAGCTTTCTTT; CDR3aa: CSARRQGAYTEAFF
v_gene: TRBV20-1; d_gene: NA; abundance: NA; len: 14; j_gene: TRBJ2-3; CDR3nt: TGCAGTGCTAGTACGACCAATCTTCCGGATACGCAGTATTTT; CDR3aa: CSASTTNLPDTQYF
v_gene: TRBV5-8; d_gene: NA; abundance: NA; len: 16; j_gene: TRBJ2-1; CDR3nt: TGTGCCAGCAGCTCCCGGTTAACCTCGGGACTGGATGAGCAGTTCTTC; CDR3aa: CASSSRLTSGLDEQFF
v_gene: TRBV4-3; d_gene: NA; abundance: NA; len: 16; j_gene: TRBJ2-3; CDR3nt: TGCGCCAGCAGCCAAGTAGGAGGGGGCCGCACAGATACGCAGTATTTT; CDR3aa: CASSQVGGGRTDTQYF
v_gene: TRBV7-2; d_gene: TRBD1; abundance: NA; len: 15; j_gene: TRBJ1-2; CDR3nt: TGTGCCAGCAGCCCCCAGCGGACAGGGGAGTATGGCTACACCTTC; CDR3aa: CASSPQRTGEYGYTF
v_gene: TRBV24-1; d_gene: NA; abundance: NA; len: 18; j_gene: TRBJ2-1; CDR3nt: TGTGCCACCAGTGATTCTTGGGTGGGGCCAGAAACCTACAATGAGCAGTTCTTC; CDR3aa: CATSDSWVGPETYNEQFF
v_gene: TRBV27; d_gene: TRBD2; abundance: NA; len: 14; j_gene: TRBJ2-7; CDR3nt: TGTGCCAGCTCCTCTAGCGGGATTCTCAATGAGCAGTACTTC; CDR3aa: CASSSSGILNEQYF
v_gene: TRBV7-2; d_gene: TRBD2; abundance: many; len: 14; j_gene: TRBJ2-7; CDR3nt: TGTGCCAGCAGCCGGACTAGCGGGAGCTACGAGCAGTACTTC; CDR3aa: CASSRTSGSYEQYF
v_gene: TRBV7-9; d_gene: TRBD1; abundance: once; len: 17; j_gene: TRBJ2-7; CDR3nt: TGTGCCAGCAGCTTGGCCCCTTGGACAGGGGACCGCTACGAGCAGTACTTC; CDR3aa: CASSLAPWTGDRYEQYF
v_gene: TRBV20-1; d_gene: NA; abundance: few; len: 14; j_gene: TRBJ1-2; CDR3nt: TGCAGTGCTAGAGATCACGGCGGGATCTATGGCTACACCTTC; CDR3aa: CSARDHGGIYGYTF
v_gene: TRBV2; d_gene: NA; abundance: NA; len: 16; j_gene: TRBJ1-4; CDR3nt: TGTGCCAGCATAAGCCAGTCGAACAGGGTTCGGCAGGAACTGTTTTTT; CDR3aa: CASISQSNRVRQELFF
v_gene: TRBV30; d_gene: NA; abundance: NA; len: 15; j_gene: TRBJ2-3; CDR3nt: TGTGCCTGGAGTCCCCTTGCTGGGGGGACAGATACGCAGTATTTT; CDR3aa: CAWSPLAGGTDTQYF
v_gene: TRBV15; d_gene: NA; abundance: few; len: 15; j_gene: TRBJ1-4; CDR3nt: TGTGCCACCAGCAGAGCAAGGGGCACTAATGAAAAACTGTTTTTT; CDR3aa: CATSRARGTNEKLFF
v_gene: TRBV4-2; d_gene: NA; abundance: few; len: 16; j_gene: TRBJ1-4; CDR3nt: TGTGCCAGCAGCCAGTATAGTGGGGCCGGTAATGAAAAACTGTTTTTT; CDR3aa: CASSQYSGAGNEKLFF
v_gene: TRBV12-3/TRBV12-4; d_gene: NA; abundance: many; len: 14; j_gene: TRBJ2-7; CDR3nt: TGTGCCAGCAGTTTACAGGGGGGGGCCTACGAGCAGTACTTC; CDR3aa: CASSLQGGAYEQYF
v_gene: TRBV7-9; d_gene: NA; abundance: NA; len: 12; j_gene: TRBJ2-7; CDR3nt: TGTTCCAGCAGCTTTGGCCGCGACGAGCAGTACTTC; CDR3aa: CSSSFGRDEQYF
v_gene: TRBV30; d_gene: NA; abundance: few; len: 12; j_gene: TRBJ2-7; CDR3nt: TGTGCCTGGGGGAGGTATGGCTACGAGCAGTACTTC; CDR3aa: CAWGRYGYEQYF
v_gene: TRBV3-1; d_gene: NA; abundance: NA; len: 15; j_gene: TRBJ2-1; CDR3nt: TGTGCCAGCAGCCCCCTGGCATTCACCTACAATGAGCAGTTCTTC; CDR3aa: CASSPLAFTYNEQFF
v_gene: TRBV7-9; d_gene: NA; abundance: once; len: 15; j_gene: TRBJ2-1; CDR3nt: TGTGCCAGCAGCTATAGCGGAGGTGCCTACAATGAGCAGTTCTTC; CDR3aa: CASSYSGGAYNEQFF
v_gene: TRBV3-1; d_gene: NA; abundance: few; len: 14; j_gene: TRBJ2-7; CDR3nt: TGTGCCAGCAGCCGCCGGGACAACTCCTACGAGCAGTACTTC; CDR3aa: CASSRRDNSYEQYF
v_gene: TRBV10-3; d_gene: TRBD2; abundance: NA; len: 15; j_gene: TRBJ2-3; CDR3nt: TGTGCCATCAGGGAGACTAGCGGGAGCACAGATACGCAGTATTTT; CDR3aa: CAIRETSGSTDTQYF